This T cell receptor (beta chain) was captured by sequencing in a study of T-cell memory formation after mild COVID-19. Study-wide results and limits: Some responding clones appeared in pre-infection memory, suggesting cross-reactive memory joined.

TCRdb recomputed calls from the 5' RACE reads with MiXCR, one row per CDR3 protein. The data contain roughly 620,000 distinct CDR3 sequences, over 15% of them singletons. In this sample, this clonotype turned up a few times. Its antigen is still unknown. This sequence was found in an adult woman who had mild COVID-19 (a few samples of this study predate the infection). Cell type and time point are not known. The sequenced material came from PBMCs or a T cell subset sorted from them (not recorded which).

This chain's CDR3 is CASSDLDEKLFF. As DNA, the CDR3 is TGTGCCAGCAGTGACTTGGATGAAAAACTGTTTTTT. The genes are TRBV2 and TRBJ1-4, with D uncertain. The CDR3 extends over 12 amino acids. Trimming shortened V by 3 bases and J by 6 bases, and 5 bases separated the two germline ends. Germline V gene lookup returns CDR1 SNHLY and CDR2 FYNNEI.